These T cell receptor beta chains were read from a single sample in a study of blood T cell repertoires in COVID-19. The table came from immunoSEQ multiplex PCR; TCRdb's copy has only in-frame clones and leaves some out. The table includes roughly 180,000 clones, around 89% detected once. Sequencing used peripheral blood. Source of these receptors: a woman in her 30s with acute or convalescent COVID-19. Each CDR3 is given with its conserved first and last residue. Fields, in order: J gene, D gene, clone size, V gene, CDR3 DNA, CDR3 protein. The D gene is left open where the match is weak. The listing skips clone size in some rows; elsewhere it reads once, few, many or a size class.

J: TRBJ1-1; D: NA; size: few; V: TRBV28; DNA: TGTGCCAGCAGGGTCCGGGGGACTGAAGCTTTCTTT; CDR3: CASRVRGTEAFF
J: TRBJ1-1; D: TRBD1; size: few; V: TRBV7-8; DNA: TGTGCCAGCACCTCCCACCCAGGGACAGGCCTTATGAACACTGAAGCTTTCTTT; CDR3: CASTSHPGTGLMNTEAFF
J: TRBJ2-1; D: NA; size: once; V: TRBV19; DNA: TGTGCCAGTAGTTCCTTAGCGACTGACAATGAGCAGTTCTTC; CDR3: CASSSLATDNEQFF
J: TRBJ1-1; D: NA; size: NA; V: TRBV11-2; DNA: TGTGCCAGCAGCTCGTCAGGGGTGACTGAAGCTTTCTTT; CDR3: CASSSSGVTEAFF
J: TRBJ1-6; D: NA; size: NA; V: TRBV28; DNA: TGTGCCAGCACCGAACAGAGCTCCTATAATTCACCCCTCCACTTT; CDR3: CASTEQSSYNSPLHF
J: TRBJ1-6; D: TRBD1; size: NA; V: TRBV23-1; DNA: TGCGCCAGTAAGGACAGGGCGAGCTCACCCCTCCACTTT; CDR3: CASKDRASSPLHF
J: TRBJ2-7; D: NA; size: NA; V: TRBV6-5; DNA: TGTGCCAGCGCTCTGGGACTTACTTACTACGAGCAGTACTTC; CDR3: CASALGLTYYEQYF
J: TRBJ2-3; D: TRBD1; size: NA; V: TRBV28; DNA: TGTGCCAGCTCGGACAGGGTTGCAGATACGCAGTATTTT; CDR3: CASSDRVADTQYF
J: TRBJ1-4; D: NA; size: NA; V: TRBV29-1; DNA: TGCAGCGTAAAATTGGAGTCTGAAAAACTGTTTTTT; CDR3: CSVKLESEKLFF
J: TRBJ2-7; D: NA; size: once; V: TRBV5-4; DNA: TGTGCCAGCAGCTTGGGTAGCTCCTACGAGCAGTACTTC; CDR3: CASSLGSSYEQYF
J: TRBJ1-5; D: NA; size: NA; V: TRBV6-5; DNA: TGTGCCAGCAGTTACTCTCAGGTTTCGCAGCCCCAGCATTTT; CDR3: CASSYSQVSQPQHF
J: TRBJ1-4; D: NA; size: once; V: TRBV5-1; DNA: TGCGCCAGCAGCTTATATACTAATGAAAAACTGTTTTTT; CDR3: CASSLYTNEKLFF
J: TRBJ2-2; D: NA; size: NA; V: TRBV7-8; DNA: TGTGCCAGCAGCTCCGGACTTCCCACCGGGGAGCTGTTTTTT; CDR3: CASSSGLPTGELFF
J: TRBJ2-2; D: NA; size: NA; V: TRBV15; DNA: TGTGCCACCAGCCCGACGGGGAACACCGGGGAGCTGTTTTTT; CDR3: CATSPTGNTGELFF
J: TRBJ2-4; D: TRBD1; size: NA; V: TRBV19; DNA: TGTGCCAGTAGCGCTGACAGGGTCAACATTCAGTACTTC; CDR3: CASSADRVNIQYF
J: TRBJ2-3; D: NA; size: NA; V: TRBV12-3/TRBV12-4; DNA: TGTGCCAGCAGTTTGGGAGCAGATACGCAGTATTTT; CDR3: CASSLGADTQYF
J: TRBJ1-6; D: NA; size: NA; V: TRBV10-1; DNA: TGCGCCAGGCGTACGGCAGGGGCAGGGGTTACTTCACCCCTCCACTTT; CDR3: CARRTAGAGVTSPLHF